This TCR beta chain was recorded in a study of radiotherapy plus CTLA-4 blockade in lung cancer. Study background: Patients showed objective responses in about 20% of cases, and disease control was achieved by 31%. Study-level points and caveats: TCR clones originating in tumors grew in number in blood after radiotherapy plus ipilimumab. Early clonal dynamics of blood T cells, together with interferon-beta, were reported as the best response predictor.

CDR3 length equals 12 residues. The germline CDR1 and CDR2 sequences are MDHEN and SYDVKM. The V gene lost 4 bases and the J gene lost 13 bases, with 15 bases spanning the gap. Notes on this clone: Its cognate antigen is unknown.

The protocol was immunoSEQ multiplex PCR, while the TCRdb copy is restricted to in-frame clones and leaves out a portion. Of roughly 80,000 clones listed, 60% to 85% are singletons. The material sequenced was peripheral blood, taken from a patient treated with radiotherapy plus ipilimumab. The chain combines TRBV28 with TRBJ2-3, with a possible D match to TRBD1 (5 bases). The clonotype was recovered from a human donor with non-small cell lung cancer who had a partial response to radiotherapy plus ipilimumab. Some clones in this sample may be carry-over from other donors' samples. As DNA, the CDR3 is TGTGCCAGCAGTTATAAAAGGACATCAGAGTATTTT. Its protein product is CASSYKRTSEYF. The entire variable domain, with the rest obtained from reference TRBV28 and TRBJ2-3, is as follows: DVKVTQSSRYLVKRTGEKVFLECVQDMDHENMFWYRQDPGLGLRLIYFSYDVKMKEKGDIPEGYSVSREKKERFSLILESASTNQTSMYLCASSYKRTSEYFGPGTRLTVL.